What follows are 17 T cell receptor beta chains derived from one specimen sequenced in a study of cytomegalovirus exposure and HLA in healthy donors. PCR used 60 Vbeta primers and 13 Jbeta primers. Only in-frame clones appear in the TCRdb table, and some are missing; sequencing was by immunoSEQ multiplex PCR. Here the sample spans 150,000 to 200,000 clones, roughly 85% being singletons. Sequencing was performed on PBMCs. These receptors all come from a man aged 18 to 35 in good health and CMV-seropositive.

The rearrangement joins TRBV9 to TRBJ2-1; 7 bases are a match to TRBD1. The CDR3 contains 15 residues. In germline, CDR1 is SGDLS, CDR2 YYNGEE. V lost 3 bases, J lost 2 bases, and 5 bases stayed unmatched. CDR3 sequence: CASSGPGGPYNEQFF. Here the CDR3 DNA reads TGTGCCAGCAGCGGACCAGGGGGTCCCTACAATGAGCAGTTCTTC.

This sequence joins TRBV2 and TRBJ1-6, with D possibly matching TRBD1 (5 bases). The ends were cut back, 3 bases at V and 8 bases at J, with 8 bases in the middle. Per the germline V gene, CDR1 is SNHLY and CDR2 is FYNNEI. The CDR3 spans 13 residues. The CDR3, as DNA: TGTGCCAGCAGTGACAGGGTTTATTCACCCCTCCACTTT. Encoded protein: CASSDRVYSPLHF. Variable domain in full (rest from reference TRBV2 and TRBJ1-6): EPEVTQTPSHQVTQMGQEVILRCVPISNHLYFYWYRQILGQKVEFLVSFYNNEISEKSEIFDDQFSVERPDGSNFTLKIRSTKLEDSAMYFCASSDRVYSPLHFGNGTRLTVT.

In its sample, this clone was seen once. The rearrangement joins TRBV30 to TRBJ2-7; perhaps TRBD1 as D (5 bases). There are 12 residues in the CDR3. The V gene's germline CDR1 is GTSNPN and CDR2 SVGIG (reference sequence). With 5 bases removed from V and 6 bases from J, the gap between germline ends came to 14 bases. As DNA, the CDR3 is TGTGCCTGGGCCGCAGGGTTGGGCGAGCAGTACTTC. Residues: CAWAAGLGEQYF.

This rearrangement joins TRBV7-9 to TRBJ2-2, with D perhaps TRBD1 (7 bases). The CDR3 contains 14 residues. CDR1 is SEHNR and CDR2 is FQNEAQ in the germline V gene (reference sequence). Trimming stripped 5 bases from V and 8 bases from J, with 15 bases between. The CDR3 reads CASSRGTALGELFF. The CDR3 nucleotides read TGTGCCAGCAGCCGCGGGACAGCTCTAGGGGAGCTGTTTTTT. The whole variable domain, filled in from reference TRBV7-9 and TRBJ2-2, reads DTGVSQNPRHKITKRGQNVTFRCDPISEHNRLYWYRQTLGQGPEFLTYFQNEAQLEKSRLLSDRFSAERPKGSFSTLEIQRTEQGDSAMYLCASSRGTALGELFFGEGSRLTVL.

This clone was detected only a few times. CDR3 protein: CASSQAGGRGGDTDTQYF. CDR3 nucleotides: TGCGCCAGCAGCCAAGCCGGGGGGAGGGGGGGCGACACAGATACGCAGTATTTT. V gene TRBV4-3 combines with J gene TRBJ2-3; TRBD2 is a possible D gene (7 bases). Germline V gene data show CDR1 as LGHNA and CDR2 as YSLEER. The CDR3 runs 18 residues. Trimming removed 1 base from V and 2 bases from J, with 19 bases in between.

Notes on this clone: Other nucleotide sequences in the sample specify the same CDR3. The gene calls are TRBV5-1 and TRBJ1-6; 9 positions match TRBD1. This CDR3 is built from 14 residues. V was clipped by 0 bases and J by 8 bases; unmatched bases: 0. Per the germline V gene, CDR1 is SGHRS and CDR2 is YFSETQ. The CDR3 sequence: CASSLGQGDSPLHF. CDR3 coding DNA: TGCGCCAGCAGCTTGGGACAGGGGGATTCACCCCTCCACTTT.

The genes are TRBV2 and TRBJ2-2, with TRBD1 matching 7 bases. The CDR3 spans 12 residues. Trimming took 5 bases from V and 12 from J; bases not matched to a gene: 6. The germline gives CDR1 SNHLY, CDR2 FYNNEI. CDR3 sequence reads: CASSYDREQLFF. CDR3 nucleotide sequence: TGTGCCAGCAGTTATGACAGGGAACAGCTGTTTTTT.

The chain combines TRBV19 with TRBJ1-3; 8 bases line up with TRBD1. CDR1 and CDR2 from the germline V gene are LNHDA and SQIVND (reference sequence). V lost 11 bases and J lost 1; bases outside the gene matches: 10. The CDR3 length is 15 residues. As DNA, the CDR3 is TGTGCCGCGTCCGGGACAGGTTATTCTGGAAACACCATATATTTT. Its translation: CAASGTGYSGNTIYF.

The chain is built from TRBV7-9 and TRBJ2-3, with no clear D. The germline gives CDR1 SEHNR, CDR2 FQNEAQ (reference sequence). There are 14 residues in the CDR3. The V end lost 5 bases, the J end lost 1 base, and 10 bases lay between the germline ends. This chain's CDR3 is CASSLRKGTDTQYF. CDR3 coding DNA: TGTGCCAGCAGCCTAAGAAAAGGCACAGATACGCAGTATTTT.

The chain couples TRBV7-9 to TRBJ1-2; 7 nucleotides agree with TRBD1. The CDR3 spans 13 residues. The germline CDR1 and CDR2 sequences are SEHNR and FQNEAQ (reference sequence). V lost 5 bases to trimming and J lost 5 bases; unmatched junction nucleotides: 5. Written as DNA, the CDR3 is TGTGCCAGCAGCCCGACAGGGCGGTATGGCTACACCTTC. It codes for CASSPTGRYGYTF.

This chain links TRBV7-8 with TRBJ2-7, with D possibly matching TRBD1 (6 bases). The CDR3 loop spans 13 amino acids. Germline V gene sequence: CDR1 SGHVS, CDR2 FQNEAQ. V was pared by 2 bases and J by 7 bases, with 12 bases between. The CDR3, as DNA: TGTGCCAGCAGCTTAATACAGGGTGGTGAGCAGTACTTC. This sequence encodes CASSLIQGGEQYF. The whole variable domain, remainder taken from reference TRBV7-8 and TRBJ2-7, is GAGVSQSPRYKVAKRGQDVALRCDPISGHVSLFWYQQALGQGPEFLTYFQNEAQLDKSGLPSDRFFAERPEGSVSTLKIQRTQQEDSAVYLCASSLIQGGEQYFGPGTRLTVT.

The J gene is TRBJ2-4, the V gene TRBV4-1; a possible D gene is TRBD1 (5 bases). Germline CDR1 reads MGHRA; CDR2 reads YSYEKL. The V gene lost 1 base and the J gene lost 3 bases, with 10 bases spanning the gap. The length of the CDR3 is 15 residues. This CDR3 is CASSQGRGSKNIQYF. The CDR3 nucleotides read TGCGCCAGCAGCCAAGGAAGGGGTAGCAAAAACATTCAGTACTTC.

The rearrangement links TRBV7-2 to TRBJ2-5; 15 bases map to TRBD2. Germline lookup yields CDR1 SGHTA and CDR2 FQGNSA. Trimming took 4 bases from V and 1 from J; bases not matched to a gene: 1. The CDR3 sequence is 16 residues long. CDR3: CASSWGLAGGQETQYF. For the CDR3, the DNA is TGTGCCAGCAGCTGGGGACTAGCGGGGGGCCAAGAGACCCAGTACTTC.

This sequence joins TRBV7-2 and TRBJ2-1, with 15 nucleotides matching TRBD2. There are 16 residues in the CDR3. V gave up 5 bases and J gave up 8 bases; unmatched junction bases: 7. The germline CDR1 and CDR2 sequences are SGHTA and FQGNSA. The CDR3 DNA sequence: TGTGCCAGCAGCCGAGGACTAGCGGGGGGGAGGGATGAGCAGTTCTTC. It yields the protein CASSRGLAGGRDEQFF.

This clone has just one count. The rearrangement links TRBV18 to TRBJ2-1, with 9 bases matching TRBD2. The CDR3 contains 16 residues. J gave up 9 bases and V 4 bases, and 13 bases lay outside the gene matches. Germline V CDR1 and CDR2: KGHSH, LQKENI. The CDR3 loop is CASSRGLRVAGVEQFF. The CDR3 region has the DNA TGTGCCAGCTCACGAGGACTGCGGGTAGCGGGGGTTGAGCAGTTCTTC.

The chain couples TRBV2 to TRBJ2-2, with a tentative D call TRBD1 (5 bases). The CDR3 length is 13 residues. The V and J ends lost 7 bases and 9 bases respectively, with 15 bases between them. Germline V gene lookup returns CDR1 SNHLY and CDR2 FYNNEI. The CDR3 nucleotides are TGTGCCAGCATTGATAGGGGCGACAGGGAGCTGTTTTTT. Protein sequence: CASIDRGDRELFF. The complete variable domain, with remaining parts taken from reference TRBV2 and TRBJ2-2, reads EPEVTQTPSHQVTQMGQEVILRCVPISNHLYFYWYRQILGQKVEFLVSFYNNEISEKSEIFDDQFSVERPDGSNFTLKIRSTKLEDSAMYFCASIDRGDRELFFGEGSRLTVL.

The V gene is TRBV5-5, the J gene TRBJ2-5; TRBD1 matches 7 bases. This CDR3 contains 13 residues. Unmatched junction bases numbered 4, after V lost 3 bases and J lost 5 bases. CDR1 is SGHKS, CDR2 YYEKEE, per germline (reference sequence). The DNA of the CDR3 is TGTGCCAGCAGCTCGACAGGGATGGAGACCCAGTACTTC. Its protein is CASSSTGMETQYF. Full variable domain (rest looked up from reference TRBV5-5 and TRBJ2-5): DAGVTQSPTHLIKTRGQQVTLRCSPISGHKSVSWYQQVLGQGPQFIFQYYEKEERGRGNFPDRFSARQFPNYSSELNVNALLLGDSALYLCASSSTGMETQYFGPGTRLLVL.